Listed below are T cell receptor beta chains from one sample, sequenced in a study of blood T cells in healthy people across ages. TCRdb itself ran the 5' RACE reads through MiXCR, one entry per CDR3 protein. This sample has around 800,000 distinct CDR3 sequences, with approximately 24% found just once. These data also formed part of another study, on T cells of mothers and their children.

What was sequenced was blood. These receptors came from a boy between 10 and 17 years old in good health. Each CDR3 is given with its conserved first and last residue. The D gene is left open where the match is weak. Clone size is not always given. Where it is, it says once, few, many or a class for expanded clones.

>TRBV30|TRBJ1-2|NA|NA
TGTGCCTGGAGTGGGGGGGGACGCTACACCTTC
CAWSGGGRYTF
>TRBV11-2|TRBJ2-4|NA|NA
TGTGCCAGCAGCTTACCTCCGGGAAACATTCAGTACTTC
CASSLPPGNIQYF
>TRBV7-9|TRBJ2-5|TRBD1|few
TGTGCCAGCAGCTTGCCGCTAGGGACAGCCCAAGAGACCCAGTACTTC
CASSLPLGTAQETQYF
>TRBV28|TRBJ1-6|TRBD1|NA
TGTGCCAGCAGTGGGGACAGGGTTGGTTCACCCCTCCACTTT
CASSGDRVGSPLHF
>TRBV6-6|TRBJ2-5|TRBD2|few
TGTGCCAGCAGGAGCGGGGGGGTCCAAGAGACCCAGTACTTC
CASRSGGVQETQYF
>TRBV19|TRBJ2-2|NA|NA
TGTGCCAGTAGTCTACAAGTCTTCGGGGAGCTGTTTTTT
CASSLQVFGELFF
>TRBV7-2|TRBJ1-2|TRBD1|once
TGTGCCAGCAGCCCCTTGACAGGGACCTATGGCTACACCTTC
CASSPLTGTYGYTF
>TRBV10-1|TRBJ2-5|NA|many
TGCGCCAGCAGTGAAGGGCAGCAAGAGACCCAGTACTTC
CASSEGQQETQYF
>TRBV28|TRBJ2-5|TRBD2|NA
TGTGCCAGCAGTCGGACTAGCGGGGGGGGACAAGAGACCCAGTACTTC
CASSRTSGGGQETQYF
>TRBV3-1|TRBJ2-5|NA|NA
TGTGCCAGCAGCCAAGATCTGGGTAGCGCGGAGACCCAGTACTTC
CASSQDLGSAETQYF
>TRBV2|TRBJ1-2|NA|once
TGTGCCAGCAGTGAAGAGGCAGGGAATGGCTACACCTTC
CASSEEAGNGYTF
>TRBV19|TRBJ1-5|NA|NA
TGTGCCTCCACGGGGGGTTCTCAGCCCCAGCATTTT
CASTGGSQPQHF
>TRBV5-6|TRBJ1-2|TRBD1|few
TGTGCCAGCAGCTGGACCGGGACAGGGGGTGGCTACACCTTC
CASSWTGTGGGYTF
>TRBV7-3|TRBJ2-5|TRBD1|few
TGTGCCAGCAGCTTAAATACAGGGGGAAGAGAGACCCAGTACTTC
CASSLNTGGRETQYF
>TRBV27|TRBJ2-7|NA|few
TGTGCCAGCAGTTTATTAGTGACGCGGGCATACGAGCAGTACTTC
CASSLLVTRAYEQYF
>TRBV29-1|TRBJ1-2|TRBD1|few
TGCAGCGCCAGGGACAGGGGGAACTATGGCTACACCTTC
CSARDRGNYGYTF
>TRBV5-6|TRBJ2-7|NA|NA
TGTGCCAGCAGCTTAGGGAGGCGACTCGGCGACGAGCAGTACTTC
CASSLGRRLGDEQYF